These 29 T cell receptor beta chains originate from one sample sequenced in a study of molecular identifiers for immune sequencing clone quantification. TCRdb processed the PCR reads anew with MiXCR; each CDR3 protein has one entry. The sample comprises about 67,000 distinct CDR3 sequences, 17% of which are singletons, and 1.5% rests with the top ten. The sequencing input was naive CD8+ T cells from blood, with Jurkat cell RNA spiked in. Subset indicated: FACS-sorted CD8+CD4-CCR7+CD45RA+ naive T cells. All receptors come from a human donor in good health. Some libraries in this study had Jurkat cell RNA spiked in.

This clonotype appeared many times. The chain has TRBV27 and TRBJ2-3; D remains unclear. Trimming took 2 bases from V and 2 from J, leaving 2 bases between them. From germline, CDR1 is MNHEY and CDR2 SMNVEV (reference sequence). The CDR3 sequence is 12 residues long. CDR3 loop: CASSLDTDTQYF. The CDR3 DNA reads TGTGCCAGCAGTTTAGACACAGATACGCAGTATTTT.

This clonotype came up many times. The J gene is TRBJ1-5, the V gene TRBV28; D uncertain. The germline CDR1 and CDR2 sequences are MDHEN and SYDVKM. This CDR3 is 12 amino acids long. V gave up 2 bases and J gave up 4 bases, with 3 bases separating them. The CDR3 reads CASSLGNQPQHF. CDR3 sequence (DNA): TGTGCCAGCAGTTTAGGGAATCAGCCCCAGCATTTT.

This chain connects TRBV7-4 to TRBJ2-7; D possibly corresponds to TRBD2 (6 bases). CDR3 size: 19 residues. Per germline, CDR1 SGHVT and CDR2 SQSDAQ. V lost 3 bases to trimming and J lost 3 bases, with 27 bases between them. CDR3 sequence reads: CASSFGRPASWGGDYEQYF. The CDR3 DNA is TGTGCCAGCAGCTTCGGTCGTCCCGCCTCATGGGGAGGTGACTACGAGCAGTACTTC.

In the case of this clonotype: Given a much more abundant clone one base away, this may be a read error. V is TRBV5-1 and J is TRBJ2-7, with 12 positions matching TRBD1. The germline gives CDR1 SGHRS, CDR2 YFSETQ. This CDR3 contains 15 residues. CDR3 sequence (DNA): TGCGCCAGCAACTTGCGGGACAGGGGGCCCTACGAGCAGTACTTC. Its protein product is CASNLRDRGPYEQYF.

This clonotype has at least ten counts. The genes are TRBV27 and TRBJ2-6, with TRBD1 matching over 10 bases. The germline gives CDR1 MNHEY, CDR2 SMNVEV (reference sequence). V was clipped by 5 bases and J by 1 base; unmatched bases: 5. The CDR3 contains 17 residues. CDR3 protein: CASSPGTGVSGANVLTF. As DNA, the CDR3 is TGTGCCAGCAGTCCCGGGACAGGGGTGTCTGGGGCCAACGTCCTGACTTTC.

This clonotype was observed at least ten times. The chain recombines TRBV6-5 with TRBJ2-5; D remains unclear. Trimming shortened V by 6 bases and J by 4 bases, and 12 bases separated the two germline ends. CDR1 is MNHEY, CDR2 SVGAGI, per germline. The CDR3 is made up of 13 amino acids. CDR3 amino acids: CASRIQQRETQYF. CDR3 DNA: TGTGCCAGCAGAATACAGCAAAGAGAGACCCAGTACTTC.

As to this clonotype: A read error may be the cause here, since a much bigger clone is one base away. The chain employs TRBV6-5 and TRBJ1-2; D may be TRBD1 (6 bases). CDR3 size: 16 residues. From germline, CDR1 is MNHEY and CDR2 SVGAGI. The CDR3 spells CASNPGGLDSFYGCTF. The CDR3 bases are TGTGCCAGCAATCCTGGGGGGCTGGACAGTTTCTATGGCTGCACCTTC.

The table lists this clonotype with a few counts. DNA of the CDR3: TGTGCCAGCAGCTTACTGGCATCCGGCTACACCTTC. Its translation: CASSLLASGYTF. The V gene is TRBV11-2, the J gene TRBJ1-2; D gene uncertain. V was shortened by 2 bases and J by 8 bases, with 9 bases between the two germline ends. The length of the CDR3 is 12 residues. The germline V gene has CDR1 SGHAT and CDR2 FQNNGV.

Comment on this clonotype: This sequence may be a read error, since a much larger clone differs from it by one base. J is TRBJ2-7 and V is TRBV11-1, with TRBD2 matching over 9 bases. This CDR3 region has 15 residues. Trimming took 3 bases from V and 3 from J; bases not matched to a gene: 6. Germline CDR1 is SGHAT and CDR2 is FQDESV (reference sequence). CDR3 in amino acids: CASSFQAGGCYEQYF. The DNA of the CDR3 is TGTGCCAGCAGCTTCCAAGCGGGAGGTTGCTACGAGCAGTACTTC. Full variable domain (missing parts from reference TRBV11-1 and TRBJ2-7): EAEVAQSPRYKITEKSQAVAFWCDPISGHATLYWYRQILGQGPELLVQFQDESVVDDSQLPKDRFSAERLKGVDSTLKIQPAELGDSAMYLCASSFQAGGCYEQYFGPGTRLTVT.

This clonotype was observed at least ten times. The chain links TRBV5-5 to TRBJ2-7; D unclear. Germline V gene sequence: CDR1 SGHKS, CDR2 YYEKEE (reference sequence). V was cut by 4 bases and J by 2 bases, with 7 bases left in between. The CDR3 sequence is 12 residues long. The CDR3 spells CASSPMAYEQYF. CDR3 in DNA: TGTGCCAGCAGCCCGATGGCCTACGAGCAGTACTTC.

This clonotype was found many times. The J gene is TRBJ2-7, the V gene TRBV4-3; weak D call: TRBD1 (5 bases). The V and J ends lost 0 bases and 5 bases respectively, with 17 bases between them. Germline CDR1 reads LGHNA; CDR2 reads YSLEER. The CDR3 extends over 16 amino acids. CDR3 coding DNA: TGCGCCAGCAGCCAAGATCTTGTGGGGCGTATCGACGAGCAGTACTTC. Protein: CASSQDLVGRIDEQYF.

Details on this clonotype: It may be a read error: a sequence one base away is much more abundant. The chain couples TRBV7-8 to TRBJ2-7; 7 bases match TRBD1. V gave up 3 bases and J gave up 0 bases; unmatched junction bases: 8. The germline V gene encodes CDR1 SGHVS and CDR2 FQNEAQ. The CDR3 runs to 16 residues. CDR3 amino acids: CASSFTQGDYSYEQYF. CDR3 coding DNA: TGTGCCAGCAGCTTTACGCAGGGGGATTACTCCTACGAGCAGTACTTC.

As to this clonotype: The final CDR3 position lacks the conserved phenylalanine or tryptophan, pointing to a likely read error. The genes are TRBV7-9 and TRBJ1-1; 9 bases fit TRBD1. The CDR3 is 15 residues long. V was clipped by 5 bases and J by 6 bases; unmatched bases: 10. The germline V gene has CDR1 SEHNR and CDR2 FQNEAQ (reference sequence). The CDR3 nucleotides read TGTGCCAGCAGCCCACCGGGACAGGGATTTCCTGAAGCTTTCTCT. It specifies CASSPPGQGFPEAFS.

This clonotype was seen ten or more times. The chain carries TRBV15 and TRBJ2-7; D might be TRBD2 (5 bases). The V and J ends lost 0 bases and 4 bases respectively, with 13 bases between them. This CDR3 comprises 15 residues. Looked up from germline, CDR1 is LNHNV and CDR2 is YYDKDF (reference sequence). CDR3 bases: TGTGCCACCAGCAGAGATCCGGGGAGCGGTTACGAGCAGTACTTC. As protein: CATSRDPGSGYEQYF.

The sample holds a few counts of this clonotype. V usage is TRBV12-3 or TRBV12-4 and J usage is TRBJ2-4, with 12 bases fitting TRBD2. V lost 3 bases to trimming and J lost 3 bases; unmatched junction nucleotides: 0. CDR3 length equals 15 residues. The CDR3 sequence: CASSLTSGSKNIQYF. The CDR3 nucleotides read TGTGCCAGCAGTTTGACTAGCGGGAGCAAAAACATTCAGTACTTC.

To note about this clonotype: With a much larger clone just one base away, this may be a read error. The chain employs TRBV12-3 or TRBV12-4 and TRBJ2-1, with 9 bases identical to TRBD2. The CDR3 consists of 15 residues. CDR3 amino acids: CASSFLAGPYDEQFF. The CDR3 DNA sequence: TGTGCCAGCAGTTTCCTAGCGGGACCCTACGATGAGCAGTTCTTC.

Ten or more counts support this clonotype. This chain links TRBV11-2 with TRBJ2-7, with D perhaps matching TRBD1 (5 bases). With 1 base removed from V and 7 bases from J, the gap between germline ends came to 11 bases. The germline gives CDR1 SGHAT, CDR2 FQNNGV. This CDR3 comprises 13 residues. CDR3 residues: CASSLGQSREQYF. The CDR3 coding sequence is TGTGCCAGCAGCTTAGGACAGTCCAGAGAGCAGTACTTC. Drawing the rest from reference TRBV11-2 and TRBJ2-7, the complete variable domain is EAGVAQSPRYKIIEKRQSVAFWCNPISGHATLYWYQQILGQGPKLLIQFQNNGVVDDSQLPKDRFSAERLKGVDSTLKIQPAKLEDSAVYLCASSLGQSREQYFGPGTRLTVT.

This clonotype has a count of ten or more. The chain recombines TRBV5-5 with TRBJ2-3; 7 bases are shared with TRBD2. The CDR3 length is 16 residues. The germline V gene encodes CDR1 SGHKS and CDR2 YYEKEE (reference sequence). V dropped 2 bases and J dropped 2; count of bases not matched to a gene: 8. CDR3 nucleotides: TGTGCCAGCAGCTTTGAAGGGAGGGCCCCCACAGATACGCAGTATTTT. It specifies CASSFEGRAPTDTQYF.

As to this clonotype: A read error may explain this, as a much larger clone is one base away. The chain couples TRBV7-9 to TRBJ1-1; D remains unclear. Deletions cut 2 bases from V and 8 bases from J, with 12 bases between. The CDR3 sequence is 13 residues long. Germline-derived CDR1 and CDR2 are SEHNR and FQNEAQ (reference sequence). CDR3 residues: CASSLLNSPEAFF. CDR3 bases: TGTGCCAGCAGCTTATTGAATAGCCCAGAAGCTTTCTTT.

Worth noting for this clonotype: This may stem from a read error, because a much larger clone lies one nucleotide away. This chain connects TRBV11-2 to TRBJ1-4; D remains unclear. The CDR3 runs 12 residues. Germline lookup yields CDR1 SGHAT and CDR2 FQNNGV. V shed 8 bases and J shed 6 bases, with 10 bases lying between them. CDR3 amino acids: CASRNTDEKLFF. The CDR3, as DNA: TGTGCCAGCCGGAACACGGATGAAAAACTGTTTTTT. Combining the CDR3 with reference TRBV11-2 and TRBJ1-4 gives the whole variable domain EAGVAQSPRYKIIEKRQSVAFWCNPISGHATLYWYQQILGQGPKLLIQFQNNGVVDDSQLPKDRFSAERLKGVDSTLKIQPAKLEDSAVYLCASRNTDEKLFFGSGTQLSVL.

This clonotype was counted at least ten times. V gene TRBV28 combines with J gene TRBJ2-7; no clear D. The V and J ends lost 3 bases and 2 bases respectively, with 8 bases between them. Germline V CDR1 and CDR2: MDHEN, SYDVKM. This CDR3 has 13 amino acids. The CDR3 region is CASSFVLTYEQYF. The DNA of the CDR3 is TGTGCCAGCAGTTTTGTACTTACCTACGAGCAGTACTTC.

As regards this clonotype: No conserved phenylalanine or tryptophan ends this CDR3, so it is likely a read error. The genes are TRBV4-1 and TRBJ2-5; D call uncertain. The germline gives CDR1 MGHRA, CDR2 YSYEKL. The CDR3 loop spans 14 amino acids. This chain's CDR3 is CAGSRQDGLETQYL. CDR3 nucleotide sequence: TGCGCCGGCAGCCGTCAAGATGGGCTCGAGACCCAGTACCTC.

Points on this clonotype: This may be a read error, as it is one base from a much larger clone. No conserved phenylalanine or tryptophan ends this CDR3, so it is likely a read error. The V and J genes are TRBV13 and TRBJ2-5; TRBD1 agrees at 8 bases. Germline V lookup: CDR1 PRHDT, CDR2 FYEKMQ (reference sequence). V was pared by 5 bases and J by 1 base, with 6 bases of the junction left unmatched. CDR3 length: 15 residues. CDR3 sequence (DNA): TGTGCCAGCAGCCTTGGACAGGGAGGCCAAGAGACCCAGTACTCC. Translating it yields CASSLGQGGQETQYS.

This clonotype occurred a few times. This may arise from a read error, as a much more abundant clone is one base away. The chain couples TRBV2 to TRBJ2-4, with unresolved D. This CDR3 spans 15 amino acids. Germline V gene data show CDR1 as SNHLY and CDR2 as FYNNEI. CDR3 DNA: TGTGCCAGCAGGTACACGATAGCCGCAAAAAACATTCAGTGCTTC. Translated: CASRYTIAAKNIQCF.

This clonotype was found a few times. This CDR3 reads CASSVGTGGNYGYTF. The CDR3 DNA is TGTGCCAGCAGCGTGGGGACAGGGGGGAACTATGGCTACACCTTC. The J gene is TRBJ1-2, the V gene TRBV9; 11 bases line up with TRBD1. The CDR3 has 15 residues. The ends lost 2 bases at V and 2 bases at J; junction bases unmatched: 2. Germline V gene lookup returns CDR1 SGDLS and CDR2 YYNGEE.

Comments on this clonotype: One junction end does not reproduce the germline sequence, and a read error may be involved. The chain recombines TRBV2 with TRBJ1-2, with D possibly matching TRBD1 (6 bases). In germline, CDR1 is SNHLY, CDR2 FYNNEI. CDR3 length: 12 amino acids. The CDR3: CASSEGDIGYAF. CDR3 bases: TGTGCCAGCAGTGAAGGGGACATTGGCTACGCCTTC.

Comment on this clonotype: Sequence at one end of the junction differs from germline and may be a read error. The chain is built from TRBV7-8 and TRBJ2-3; D gene ambiguous. Germline V gives CDR1 SGHVS, CDR2 FQNEAQ. CDR3 length: 13 residues. The CDR3 spells CASSLSLSDTQFF. The CDR3, as DNA: TGTGCCAGCAGCTTATCTCTCTCGGATACGCAGTTTTTT.

Remarks on this clonotype: This sequence may be a read error, since a much larger clone differs from it by one base. This chain connects TRBV29-1 to TRBJ1-2; no clear D. CDR3 length equals 14 residues. CDR1 is SQVTM and CDR2 is ANQGSEA in the germline V gene. For the CDR3, the DNA is TGCAGCGTTGCTGGGCAGAGAGATAACTATGGCCACACCTTC. Encoded protein: CSVAGQRDNYGHTF. Combining the CDR3 with reference TRBV29-1 and TRBJ1-2 gives the whole variable domain SAVISQKPSRDICQRGTSLTIQCQVDSQVTMMFWYRQQPGQSLTLIATANQGSEATYESGFVIDKFPISRPNLTFSTLTVSNMSPEDSSIYLCSVAGQRDNYGHTFGSGTRLTVV.

The table lists this clonotype with many counts. The chain is built from TRBV3-1 and TRBJ1-1; 11 bases agree with TRBD1. Germline V CDR1 and CDR2: LGHDT, YNNKEL (reference sequence). The CDR3 has 18 amino acids. With V trimmed by 1 base and J by 4 bases, 11 bases remained unmatched. CDR3 coding DNA: TGTGCCAGCAGCCAAGTGTTCTTGTACGGGACAGGGGGCACTGAAGCTTTCTTT. It encodes CASSQVFLYGTGGTEAFF.